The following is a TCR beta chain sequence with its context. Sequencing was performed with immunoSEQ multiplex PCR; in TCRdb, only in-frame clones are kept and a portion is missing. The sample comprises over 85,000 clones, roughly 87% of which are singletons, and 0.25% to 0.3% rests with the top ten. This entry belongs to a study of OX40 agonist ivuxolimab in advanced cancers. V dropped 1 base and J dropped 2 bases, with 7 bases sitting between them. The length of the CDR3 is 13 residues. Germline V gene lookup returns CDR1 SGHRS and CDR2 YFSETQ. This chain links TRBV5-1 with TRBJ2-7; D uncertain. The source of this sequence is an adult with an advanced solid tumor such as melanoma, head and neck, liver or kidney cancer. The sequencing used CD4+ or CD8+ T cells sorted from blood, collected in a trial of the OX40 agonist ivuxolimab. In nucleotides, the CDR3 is TGCGCCAGCAGCTTGATGGAACCCTACGAGCAGTACTTC. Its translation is CASSLMEPYEQYF.